This entry features one T cell receptor (beta chain) sequence. Its specificity is unknown. This specimen belongs to a study of cytomegalovirus exposure and HLA in healthy donors. The table came from immunoSEQ multiplex PCR; TCRdb's copy has only in-frame clones and leaves some out. The sample lists some 150,000 clones; around 93% were seen once. CDR3 size: 17 residues. V was trimmed by 0 bases and J by 4 bases, leaving 16 bases between them. CDR1 and CDR2 (germline): SGHRS, YFSETQ. The donors were in the approximately 120-subject validation cohort, distinct from the approximately 700-subject first cohort. Notes on the study in general: Cytomegalovirus-associated status was assigned to about 170 TCR beta chains. One later analysis, an examination of the roughly 130 validation repertoires, found that first-cohort TCR clusters tended to co-occur in them.

The material sequenced was PBMCs. This chain connects TRBV5-1 to TRBJ2-2; D may be TRBD2 (6 bases). The sequence was obtained from a man between 18 and 35 years old in good health and CMV-seropositive. CDR3 in DNA: TGCGCCAGCAGCTTGGCCGGGGCCTTCGGGGGCACCGGGGAGCTGTTTTTT. Translating it yields CASSLAGAFGGTGELFF.